A single sample gave rise to the 9 T cell receptor beta chains below, sequenced in a study of shared clonotypes between healthy human individuals. Assay used: immunoSEQ multiplex PCR; TCRdb lists only in-frame clones, some missing. The sample lists more than 400,000 clones; about 84% were seen once. Sequencing input: PBMCs. Every receptor here comes from a woman aged 40-49 years in good health. Some clones in this sample may be carry-over from other donors' samples.

V is TRBV11-2 and J is TRBJ2-2, with 11 bases aligning to TRBD2. Germline loops: CDR1 SGHAT, CDR2 FQNNGV. The CDR3 loop spans 17 amino acids. With V trimmed by 0 bases and J by 1 base, 1 base remained unmatched. CDR3: CASSLDGLAGNTGELFF. CDR3 DNA sequence: TGTGCCAGCAGCTTAGATGGACTAGCGGGGAACACCGGGGAGCTGTTTTTT.

The chain joins TRBV7-8 to TRBJ2-7; no reliable D call. This CDR3 is 15 amino acids long. Germline lookup yields CDR1 SGHVS and CDR2 FQNEAQ. V lost 2 bases and J 4 bases, leaving 15 bases between the germline ends. This CDR3 is CASSLSLMPVYEQYF. The CDR3, as DNA: TGTGCCAGCAGCTTAAGTCTAATGCCGGTTTACGAGCAGTACTTC. The full variable domain, rest sourced from reference TRBV7-8 and TRBJ2-7, is GAGVSQSPRYKVAKRGQDVALRCDPISGHVSLFWYQQALGQGPEFLTYFQNEAQLDKSGLPSDRFFAERPEGSVSTLKIQRTQQEDSAVYLCASSLSLMPVYEQYFGPGTRLTVT.

The V gene is TRBV6-1, the J gene TRBJ2-7, with TRBD2 identical over 7 bases. CDR1 and CDR2 (germline): MNHNS, SASEGT. V lost 3 bases and J lost 2; bases outside the gene matches: 7. The CDR3 consists of 15 residues. The CDR3 bases are TGTGCCAGCAGTGAGGCTAGCGGAAACGCCTACGAGCAGTACTTC. This codes for CASSEASGNAYEQYF.

Many counts were recorded for this clone. The same CDR3 arises from other DNA sequences in this sample as well. The chain employs TRBV7-3 and TRBJ1-1; D gene ambiguous. Deletions cut 5 bases from V and 1 base from J, with 5 bases between. Per germline, CDR1 SGHTA and CDR2 FQGTGA. The CDR3 sequence is 12 residues long. The CDR3 protein is CASSEGNTEAFF. For the CDR3, the DNA is TGTGCCAGCAGCGAGGGGAACACTGAAGCTTTCTTT.

The chain has TRBV25-1 and TRBJ1-2, with 9 bases fitting TRBD1. Germline CDR1 reads MGHDK; CDR2 reads SYGVNS. The CDR3 runs to 13 residues. Losses at the gene ends were 5 bases for V and 9 bases for J; bases not matched to a gene: 7. CDR3 sequence: CASSIGTGNRYTF. CDR3 bases: TGTGCCAGCAGTATAGGGACAGGGAATCGCTACACCTTC.

A remark on this clone: This likely came from a read error, as a far larger clone is one base away. J is TRBJ1-5 and V is TRBV7-3; TRBD1 aligns across 7 bases. CDR3 size: 18 residues. Germline V gene lookup returns CDR1 SGHTA and CDR2 FQGTGA. The CDR3 loop is CASSLTGHWDSDNQPKHF. CDR3 in DNA: TGTGCCAGCAGCTTAACGGGACATTGGGACAGCGACAATCAGCCCAAGCATTTT.

About this clone itself: A read error may account for a junction end that differs from germline. Other DNA variants within this sample encode the same CDR3. The V gene is TRBV27, the J gene TRBJ2-6, with unresolved D. Per the germline V gene, CDR1 is MNHEY and CDR2 is SMNVEV (reference sequence). The length of the CDR3 is 17 residues. The CDR3, as DNA: TGTGCCAGCACCCCCTCCCTCGGTTATAATGGTGCCAACGTCCTTACTTTC. This sequence encodes CASTPSLGYNGANVLTF.

In the case of this clone: A far larger clone is off by one base, so a read error is likely. Other DNA sequences in the same sample also yield this CDR3. The CDR3 DNA reads TGTGCCAGCAGCCAAGGGACTAGCGGTATGAAAGAGCAGTACTTC. The encoded protein is CASSQGTSGMKEQYF. This chain uses TRBV5-4 with TRBJ2-7; 11 bases map to TRBD2. The germline gives CDR1 SGHNT, CDR2 YYREEE (reference sequence). The CDR3 covers 15 residues. Trimming cost V 4 bases and J 7 bases; bases outside gene matches: 10.

This clone was picked up a small number of times. This likely reflects a read error, since a far larger clone is one base away. Other DNA sequences in this sample translate to the same CDR3. This chain joins TRBV30 and TRBJ1-5, with unresolved D. Trimming left V 1 base short and J 9 bases short, with 13 bases between. Germline values: CDR1 GTSNPN, CDR2 SVGIG (reference sequence). The CDR3 has 13 amino acids. The CDR3 region is CAWSGSSLAPQHF. The CDR3 DNA is TGTGCCTGGAGTGGTAGTAGTTTAGCGCCCCAGCATTTT.